This T cell receptor beta chain was documented in a study of shared clonotypes between healthy human individuals. Trimming shortened V by 5 bases and J by 7 bases, and 11 bases separated the two germline ends. Germline V lookup: CDR1 LNHDA, CDR2 SQIVND (reference sequence). The CDR3 totals 12 residues. About this clone itself: Its antigen remains unknown.

The naive CD8 population came from CD45RO-negative cells selected for CCR7, without terminally differentiated effector memory CD45RA+ cells. The study's findings and limits: Around 5% was the fraction of naive CD4 clonotypes found shared across four donors.

The assay was carried out at the deep level. Several immunoSEQ plates held equal portions of the genomic DNA taken from each subset. Assay: immunoSEQ multiplex PCR; the TCRdb copy retains only in-frame clones and omits some. Of fewer than 800,000 clones detected, just over 90% appear once; the ten largest clones hold 24%. Sequencing input: naive CD8+ T cells sorted from blood. The chain employs TRBV19 and TRBJ1-1; no definite D call. This sequence was found in a man aged 25 to 40 in good health. The CDR3 nucleotides read TGTGCCAGTAGTTCGCCGACCGTTGAAGCTTTCTTT. Its protein product is CASSSPTVEAFF. Full variable domain (rest looked up from reference TRBV19 and TRBJ1-1): DGGITQSPKYLFRKEGQNVTLSCEQNLNHDAMYWYRQDPGQGLRLIYYSQIVNDFQKGDIAEGYSVSREKKESFPLTVTSAQKNPTAFYLCASSSPTVEAFFGQGTRLTVV.